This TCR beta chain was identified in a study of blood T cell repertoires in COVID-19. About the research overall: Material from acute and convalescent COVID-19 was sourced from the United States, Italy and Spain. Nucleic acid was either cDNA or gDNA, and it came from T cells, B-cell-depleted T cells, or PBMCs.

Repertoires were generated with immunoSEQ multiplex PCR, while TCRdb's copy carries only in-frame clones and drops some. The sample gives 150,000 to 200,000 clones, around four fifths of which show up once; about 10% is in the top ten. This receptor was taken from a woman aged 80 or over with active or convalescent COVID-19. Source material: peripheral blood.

The CDR3 here is CASSPRDISRYTF. The CDR3 bases are TGTGCCAGCAGCCCCCGGGACATTAGCCGGTACACCTTC. The V and J genes are TRBV6-5 and TRBJ1-2; a weak D match, TRBD1 (6 bases). There are 13 residues in the CDR3. V was pared by 6 bases and J by 11 bases, with 19 bases between. Germline V CDR1 and CDR2: MNHEY, SVGAGI.